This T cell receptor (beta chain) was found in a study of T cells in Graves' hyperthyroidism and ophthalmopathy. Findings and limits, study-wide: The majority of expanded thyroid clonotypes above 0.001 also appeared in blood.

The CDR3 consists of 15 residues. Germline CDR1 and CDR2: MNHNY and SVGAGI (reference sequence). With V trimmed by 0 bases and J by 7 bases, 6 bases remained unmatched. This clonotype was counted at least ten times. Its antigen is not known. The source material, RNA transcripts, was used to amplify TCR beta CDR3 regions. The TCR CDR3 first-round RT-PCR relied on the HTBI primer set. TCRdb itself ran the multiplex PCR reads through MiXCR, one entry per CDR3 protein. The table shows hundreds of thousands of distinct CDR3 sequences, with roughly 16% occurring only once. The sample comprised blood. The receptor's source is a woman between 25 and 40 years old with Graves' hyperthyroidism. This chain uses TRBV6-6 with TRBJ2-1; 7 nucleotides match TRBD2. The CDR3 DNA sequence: TGTGCCAGCAGTTACTCATACGGGAGGAAGAATGAGCAGTTCTTC. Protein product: CASSYSYGRKNEQFF.